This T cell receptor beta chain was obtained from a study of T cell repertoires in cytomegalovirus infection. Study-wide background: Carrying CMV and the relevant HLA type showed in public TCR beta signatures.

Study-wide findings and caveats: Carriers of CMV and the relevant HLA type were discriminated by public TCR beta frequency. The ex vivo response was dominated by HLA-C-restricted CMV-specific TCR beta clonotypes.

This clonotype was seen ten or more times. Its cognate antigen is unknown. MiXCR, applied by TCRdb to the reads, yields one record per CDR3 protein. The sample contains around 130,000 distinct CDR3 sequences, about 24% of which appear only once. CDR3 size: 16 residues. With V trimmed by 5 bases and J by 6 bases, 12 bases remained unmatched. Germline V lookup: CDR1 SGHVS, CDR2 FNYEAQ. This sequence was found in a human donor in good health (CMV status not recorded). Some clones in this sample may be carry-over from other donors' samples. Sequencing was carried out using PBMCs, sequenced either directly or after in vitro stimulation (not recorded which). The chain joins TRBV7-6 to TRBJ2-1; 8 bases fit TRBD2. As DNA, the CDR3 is TGTGCCAGCAGCCGAGGGTCGGGACTAGAACCCAATGAGCAGTTCTTC. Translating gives CASSRGSGLEPNEQFF.